Described below is a single TCR beta chain sequence and its context. These data come from a study of blood T cell repertoires in COVID-19. Study background: Acute-phase and convalescent COVID-19 samples originated in the United States, Italy and Spain. The cDNA or gDNA used as material had been derived from T cells, B-cell-depleted T cells, or PBMCs.

This CDR3 comprises 15 residues. With 2 bases removed from V and 5 bases from J, the gap between germline ends came to 15 bases. The germline V gene encodes CDR1 KGHSH and CDR2 LQKENI. Original data processing: Reference gene primer amplification gave nucleated cell count estimates. The method was immunoSEQ multiplex PCR; TCRdb's version includes in-frame clones alone and lacks a portion of them. V, J and clone size reflect that table, while D and trimming were determined from the DNA. The sample has under 100,000 clones, around four fifths seen once. The source of this sequence is a man over 45 with acute or convalescent COVID-19. The chain has TRBV18 and TRBJ2-5; weak D call: TRBD1 (6 bases). The source material was peripheral blood. In DNA form, the CDR3 reads TGTGCCAGCTCACCAAGACAGGCCCTAGGGGAGACCCAGTACTTC. Translated: CASSPRQALGETQYF.